This T cell receptor beta chain derives from a study of blood T cells in healthy people across ages. Study-wide points: For the donors, CMV status was unknown and possibly confounded expanded clonotype changes.

Collection of roughly 9.8 milliliters of peripheral blood was performed for each donor. The authors ran a second PCR of roughly 6 to 12 cycles using a sample-barcoded 5' primer and a J-beta primer mix. TCRdb processed the 5' RACE reads anew with MiXCR; each CDR3 protein has one entry. There are some 1.5 million distinct CDR3 sequences in the sample; roughly 27% occur only once, and around 7.7% lies in the top ten. This clonotype was counted only a few times. Its antigen is still unknown. Germline V gene data show CDR1 as SQVTM and CDR2 as ANQGSEA. V was trimmed by 7 bases and J by 4 bases, leaving 10 bases between them. The CDR3 spans 11 residues.

The J gene is TRBJ1-2, the V gene TRBV29-1; D gene uncertain. The sample comprised blood. This sequence was found in a woman in her thirties in good health. CDR3 residues: CSGKGIYGYTF. The CDR3 DNA follows: TGCAGCGGAAAAGGGATCTATGGCTACACCTTC. The variable domain in full, with the rest retrieved from reference TRBV29-1 and TRBJ1-2, is SAVISQKPSRDICQRGTSLTIQCQVDSQVTMMFWYRQQPGQSLTLIATANQGSEATYESGFVIDKFPISRPNLTFSTLTVSNMSPEDSSIYLCSGKGIYGYTFGSGTRLTVV.